Each of the 21 T cell receptor beta chains below was sequenced from the same sample in a study of OX40 agonist ivuxolimab in advanced cancers. The protocol was immunoSEQ multiplex PCR, while the TCRdb copy is restricted to in-frame clones and leaves out a portion. The table has tens of thousands of clones, approximately 83% seen once; the top ten hold 0.88%. Sequencing was performed on CD4+ or CD8+ T cells sorted from blood, taken in a trial of the OX40 agonist ivuxolimab. The receptor source for this set is an adult with an advanced solid tumor such as melanoma, head and neck, liver or kidney cancer.

The CDR3 spells CASSMKGTATNEKLFF. The CDR3 DNA reads TGTGCCAGTAGTATGAAGGGAACCGCAACTAATGAAAAACTGTTTTTT. The genes are TRBV19 and TRBJ1-4, with D uncertain. The germline V gene encodes CDR1 LNHDA and CDR2 SQIVND (reference sequence). The CDR3 has 16 residues. V lost 3 bases, J lost 0 bases, and 11 bases lay in between.

V and J are TRBV4-1 and TRBJ2-3, with 13 bases that match TRBD2. CDR1 MGHRA and CDR2 YSYEKL come from the germline V gene. The CDR3 has 16 amino acids. V dropped 3 bases and J dropped 3; count of bases not matched to a gene: 3. CDR3 in amino acids: CASSQGLAGRTDTQYF. The CDR3 DNA follows: TGCGCCAGCAGCCAGGGACTAGCGGGACGGACAGATACGCAGTATTTT.

The rearrangement uses TRBV6-1 and TRBJ1-5; D ambiguous. Between the trimmed V and J ends, which lost 0 bases and 3 bases, there was a span of 9 bases. Germline values: CDR1 MNHNS, CDR2 SASEGT. CDR3 length equals 15 residues. CDR3 amino acids: CASSEARGPNQPQHF. CDR3 nucleotide sequence: TGTGCCAGCAGTGAAGCGCGCGGGCCCAATCAGCCCCAGCATTTT.

As for this clone: At one boundary the junction diverges from the germline segment, which might be a read error. The V gene is TRBV5-1, the J gene TRBJ1-3; D is ambiguous. Per the germline V gene, CDR1 is SGHRS and CDR2 is YFSETQ. CDR3 size: 14 residues. The CDR3 bases are TGCGCCAGCAGGTTGGGAACCAGTGGAAACACCATATATTTT. This translates into CASRLGTSGNTIYF.

Points on this clone: One end of the junction does not line up with germline, which may come from a read error. The rearrangement uses TRBV19 and TRBJ2-2; TRBD2 might be the D (5 bases). Germline V gene lookup returns CDR1 LNHDA and CDR2 SQIVND (reference sequence). The CDR3 is made up of 14 amino acids. The CDR3 is CASSRASNIGELFF. The CDR3 nucleotides read TGTGCCAGTAGTCGGGCTAGCAACATCGGGGAGCTGTTTTTT.

The chain is built from TRBV29-1 and TRBJ2-7; unclear D gene. This CDR3 is built from 12 residues. V was trimmed by 2 bases and J by 4 bases, leaving 9 bases between them. Germline V CDR1 and CDR2: SQVTM, ANQGSEA. The CDR3: CSVETVDYEQYF. As DNA, the CDR3 is TGCAGCGTTGAAACAGTGGATTACGAGCAGTACTTC.

The chain carries TRBV19 and TRBJ2-3; D gene ambiguous. The CDR3 covers 14 residues. The V and J ends lost 3 bases and 2 bases respectively, with 9 bases between them. Per the germline V gene, CDR1 is LNHDA and CDR2 is SQIVND (reference sequence). The CDR3 protein is CASSIGQTTDTQYF. Written as DNA, the CDR3 is TGTGCCAGTAGTATTGGGCAGACCACAGATACGCAGTATTTT.

The J gene is TRBJ1-6, the V gene TRBV5-1; no clear D. Germline assignment: CDR1 SGHRS and CDR2 YFSETQ. Trimming removed 2 bases at V and 7 bases at J, with 22 bases between. The CDR3 sequence is 18 residues long. The CDR3 is CASSFQTTVGEGNSPLHF. CDR3 nucleotides: TGCGCCAGCAGCTTTCAAACCACAGTAGGTGAGGGCAATTCACCCCTCCACTTT. The full variable domain, completed using reference TRBV5-1 and TRBJ1-6, is KAGVTQTPRYLIKTRGQQVTLSCSPISGHRSVSWYQQTPGQGLQFLFEYFSETQRNKGNFPGRFSGRQFSNSRSEMNVSTLELGDSALYLCASSFQTTVGEGNSPLHFGNGTRLTVT.

This rearrangement joins TRBV7-9 to TRBJ1-5; 8 bases fit TRBD1. The CDR3 covers 15 residues. The V and J ends lost 2 bases and 2 bases, in that order; junction bases with no gene match: 2. Germline CDR1 reads SEHNR; CDR2 reads FQNEAQ (reference sequence). CDR3 loop: CASSLSDRGNQPQHF. CDR3 DNA sequence: TGTGCCAGCAGCTTATCGGACAGGGGCAATCAGCCCCAGCATTTT.

J is TRBJ2-1 and V is TRBV9; D not resolved. Trimming shortened V by 4 bases and J by 3 bases, and 8 bases separated the two germline ends. The CDR3 has 13 residues. Germline values: CDR1 SGDLS, CDR2 YYNGEE. The CDR3 loop is CASSPQIYNEQFF. CDR3 DNA: TGTGCCAGCAGCCCACAGATCTACAATGAGCAGTTCTTC.

The CDR3: CASSFRAPNTEAFF. CDR3 DNA sequence: TGTGCCAGCAGCTTCAGGGCGCCGAACACTGAAGCTTTCTTT. The genes are TRBV5-4 and TRBJ1-1; D might be TRBD1 (5 bases). Germline V gives CDR1 SGHNT, CDR2 YYREEE (reference sequence). This CDR3 comprises 14 residues. V lost 2 bases and J lost 1, with 9 bases in between.

V and J are TRBV27 and TRBJ2-7; a weak D match, TRBD2 (5 bases). This CDR3 has 14 residues. The V and J ends lost 5 bases and 3 bases respectively, with 14 bases between them. Germline V gene sequence: CDR1 MNHEY, CDR2 SMNVEV (reference sequence). The CDR3 here is CASSREYRDYEQYF. The CDR3 DNA reads TGTGCCAGCAGTCGAGAATATCGGGACTACGAGCAGTACTTC.

This clone was seen only a few times. The V call is TRBV4-2, the J call TRBJ1-5; D unresolved. The CDR3 loop spans 16 amino acids. Germline loops: CDR1 LGHNA, CDR2 YNFKEQ. The germline V and J ends were trimmed by 0 bases and 4 bases, with 13 bases remaining between them. The CDR3 nucleotides are TGTGCCAGCAGCCAAGAAAGGACTTCGGGGAATCAGCCCCAGCATTTT. Translated: CASSQERTSGNQPQHF.

The genes are TRBV2 and TRBJ1-5, with D perhaps TRBD1 (5 bases). V was pared by 6 bases and J by 0 bases, with 15 bases between. Per the germline V gene, CDR1 is SNHLY and CDR2 is FYNNEI. The CDR3 is made up of 16 amino acids. CDR3 sequence: CASSLGRSYSNQPQHF. For the CDR3, the DNA is TGTGCCAGCAGCCTGGGGCGGAGTTATAGCAATCAGCCCCAGCATTTT.

The sample holds a few counts of this clone. The chain is built from TRBV7-2 and TRBJ2-1; D possibly corresponds to TRBD2 (5 bases). The V and J ends lost 1 base and 15 bases respectively, with 10 bases between them. CDR1 is SGHTA and CDR2 is FQGNSA in the germline V gene. This CDR3 comprises 11 residues. The CDR3, as DNA: TGTGCCAGCAGCTTAGGGACTGGGGTGTTCTTC. Its protein product is CASSLGTGVFF.

The chain has TRBV7-9 and TRBJ2-5; tentative D call: TRBD1 (5 bases). Germline V CDR1 and CDR2: SEHNR, FQNEAQ (reference sequence). The CDR3 totals 16 residues. Trimming removed 0 bases at V and 5 bases at J, with 16 bases between. The CDR3 here is CASSLAYDRLGETQYF. In DNA, the CDR3 is TGTGCCAGCAGCTTAGCGTACGACAGACTGGGGGAGACCCAGTACTTC.

This clone was seen a handful of times. V and J are TRBV11-3 and TRBJ2-2; D is undetermined. Trimming stripped 3 bases from V and 6 bases from J, with 17 bases between. This CDR3 has 16 amino acids. Per the germline V gene, CDR1 is SGHNT and CDR2 is YENEEA. CDR3 DNA: TGTGCCAGCAGCTTGTCGCCCGCAGGATTTGCCGGGGAGCTGTTTTTT. Its translation: CASSLSPAGFAGELFF.

This chain uses TRBV19 with TRBJ2-7, with D tentatively TRBD1 (5 bases). V lost 5 bases, J lost 5 bases, and 19 bases lay in between. Per the germline V gene, CDR1 is LNHDA and CDR2 is SQIVND (reference sequence). The CDR3 is 15 residues long. CDR3 in amino acids: CASSRGLPGPDEQYF. CDR3 DNA: TGTGCCAGTAGTCGCGGCCTCCCAGGGCCCGACGAGCAGTACTTC.

This clone was found once. This sequence joins TRBV5-1 and TRBJ2-3, with 8 bases that match TRBD2. The CDR3 is 17 amino acids. The V gene's germline CDR1 is SGHRS and CDR2 YFSETQ. Unmatched junction bases numbered 9, after V lost 3 bases and J lost 0 bases. The CDR3 here is CASSWPFLAGSTDTQYF. The DNA for the CDR3 is TGCGCCAGCAGCTGGCCGTTCCTAGCGGGTAGCACAGATACGCAGTATTTT. The full variable domain, rest sourced from reference TRBV5-1 and TRBJ2-3, is KAGVTQTPRYLIKTRGQQVTLSCSPISGHRSVSWYQQTPGQGLQFLFEYFSETQRNKGNFPGRFSGRQFSNSRSEMNVSTLELGDSALYLCASSWPFLAGSTDTQYFGPGTRLTVL.

V and J are TRBV5-1 and TRBJ1-4, with TRBD1 as a possible D gene (6 bases). The CDR3 has 15 residues. Trimming left V 5 bases short and J 6 bases short, with 17 bases between. Germline V gene data show CDR1 as SGHRS and CDR2 as YFSETQ. The chain's CDR3 is CASRSSARQDEKLFF. The DNA for the CDR3 is TGCGCCAGCAGGTCTTCTGCCCGACAGGATGAAAAACTGTTTTTT.

CDR3 coding DNA: TGTGCCAGCAGCCTAAGACTAGTGGGAGATACGCAGTATTTT. Translation gives CASSLRLVGDTQYF. This sequence joins TRBV7-2 and TRBJ2-3, with D maybe TRBD2 (6 bases). Germline assignment: CDR1 SGHTA and CDR2 FQGNSA. The CDR3 is 14 amino acids. V was shortened by 5 bases and J by 5 bases, with 14 bases between the two germline ends.